One and the same sample provided the 32 T cell receptor beta chains below, sequenced in a study of blood T cell repertoires in COVID-19. Here immunoSEQ multiplex PCR was the method, and the copy in TCRdb shows in-frame clones only, minus some. Altogether under 300,000 clones are present, roughly nine tenths being singletons, with the ten largest covering approximately 1.8%. Sequences were obtained from PBMCs or T cells enriched from blood (not recorded which). The receptors were gathered from a woman between 55 and 75 years old who had recovered from COVID-19.

This chain uses TRBV11-1 with TRBJ2-7; no reliable D call. V gave up 5 bases and J gave up 2 bases, with 10 bases separating them. The CDR3 runs to 13 residues. Germline-derived CDR1 and CDR2 are SGHAT and FQDESV (reference sequence). CDR3: CASSARTPYEQYF. The CDR3 bases are TGTGCCAGCAGCGCCAGAACACCCTACGAGCAGTACTTC.

CDR3 in DNA: TGTGCCAGCAGCACCCGACAGGGAGGCTACGAGCAGTACTTC. It is translated as CASSTRQGGYEQYF. The chain carries TRBV7-2 and TRBJ2-7; weak D call: TRBD1 (7 bases). The V end lost 5 bases, the J end lost 3 bases, and 14 bases lay between the germline ends. Germline-derived CDR1 and CDR2 are SGHTA and FQGNSA. This CDR3 is 14 amino acids long.

This rearrangement joins TRBV5-5 to TRBJ1-5, with D maybe TRBD1 (5 bases). Germline V gene data show CDR1 as SGHKS and CDR2 as YYEKEE (reference sequence). This CDR3 is built from 14 residues. The ends were cut back, 2 bases at V and 7 bases at J, with 13 bases in the middle. In DNA, the CDR3 is TGTGCCAGCAGCTTAATATCGGGGGACCAGCCCCAGCATTTT. It is translated as CASSLISGDQPQHF.

The chain couples TRBV2 to TRBJ1-5, with a possible D match to TRBD1 (6 bases). Looked up from germline, CDR1 is SNHLY and CDR2 is FYNNEI. Trimming shortened V by 7 bases and J by 0 bases, and 19 bases separated the two germline ends. The CDR3 sequence is 17 residues long. In nucleotides, the CDR3 is TGTGCCAGCAATTGGGGGCAAGTGCCACATAGCAATCAGCCCCAGCATTTT. Residues: CASNWGQVPHSNQPQHF.

This clone was recorded only once. The V gene is TRBV18, the J gene TRBJ2-3, with TRBD1 identical over 7 bases. This CDR3 is 16 amino acids long. Unmatched junction bases numbered 5, after V lost 0 bases and J lost 2 bases. Germline-derived CDR1 and CDR2 are KGHSH and LQKENI. Written as DNA, the CDR3 is TGTGCCAGCTCACCACCGGGACAGAGTAACACAGATACGCAGTATTTT. This gives the protein CASSPPGQSNTDTQYF.

The gene calls are TRBV30 and TRBJ1-5, with 8 bases lining up with TRBD1. The length of the CDR3 is 18 residues. From germline, CDR1 is GTSNPN and CDR2 SVGIG (reference sequence). The J segment lost 2 bases and the V segment lost 1 base, leaving 13 bases of the junction unmatched. The CDR3 nucleotides read TGTGCCTGGAGTGCCGGGAAGATGCAGGGGGCGGGCAATCAGCCCCAGCATTTT. Translated, it gives CAWSAGKMQGAGNQPQHF.

This clone was picked up one time. The chain joins TRBV12-3 or TRBV12-4 to TRBJ1-1, with D unclear. Trimming removed 3 bases from V and 2 bases from J, with 4 bases in between. The CDR3 has 12 amino acids. This chain's CDR3 is CASSFPNTEAFF. DNA for the CDR3: TGTGCCAGCAGTTTCCCTAACACTGAAGCTTTCTTT.

This clone was recorded a few times. The chain couples TRBV18 to TRBJ1-4, with TRBD1 identical over 8 bases. Germline-derived CDR1 and CDR2 are KGHSH and LQKENI. The CDR3 has 18 amino acids. V trimming: 4 bases; J trimming: 5 bases; junction bases outside the gene matches: 15. The CDR3 region is CASSRAGGFVTANEKLFF. The CDR3 DNA reads TGTGCCAGCTCACGGGCAGGGGGCTTTGTAACGGCCAATGAAAAACTGTTTTTT.

The rearrangement joins TRBV7-2 to TRBJ1-3; possibly TRBD1 for D (5 bases). Trimming removed 0 bases from V and 3 bases from J, with 15 bases in between. The CDR3 extends over 17 amino acids. The germline V gene has CDR1 SGHTA and CDR2 FQGNSA. The CDR3, as DNA: TGTGCCAGCAGCTTAGCGGGGGGAGGGGTAGATGGAAACACCATATATTTT. Its translation: CASSLAGGGVDGNTIYF.

This clone was picked up many times. The chain combines TRBV6-2 or TRBV6-3 with TRBJ1-1, with 9 bases lining up with TRBD1. The CDR3 totals 14 residues. J lost 4 bases, V lost 5 bases, and 5 bases had no gene match. CDR1 and CDR2 from the germline V gene are MNHEY and SVGEGT. For the CDR3, the DNA is TGTGCCAGCAGTCATCGACAGGGGGGCACTGAAGCTTTCTTT. Protein sequence: CASSHRQGGTEAFF.

The rearrangement links TRBV5-1 to TRBJ1-1; D perhaps matches TRBD1 (5 bases). Germline lookup yields CDR1 SGHRS and CDR2 YFSETQ. V lost 6 bases and J lost 5, with 14 bases in between. This CDR3 is built from 13 residues. CDR3 nucleotides: TGCGCCAGCAAGTTAGGGGTAAGGACTGAAGCTTTCTTT. Protein sequence: CASKLGVRTEAFF.

The CDR3 DNA follows: TGTGCCAGTACCCCCACGGGAGGAACTAGCAATCAGCCCCAGCATTTT. This encodes CASTPTGGTSNQPQHF. This chain uses TRBV19 with TRBJ1-5; no reliable D call. The V end was cut by 7 bases, the J end by 0 bases, with 16 bases between. The CDR3 spans 16 residues. Germline V CDR1 and CDR2: LNHDA, SQIVND (reference sequence). The full variable domain, rest sourced from reference TRBV19 and TRBJ1-5, is DGGITQSPKYLFRKEGQNVTLSCEQNLNHDAMYWYRQDPGQGLRLIYYSQIVNDFQKGDIAEGYSVSREKKESFPLTVTSAQKNPTAFYLCASTPTGGTSNQPQHFGDGTRLSIL.

The V gene is TRBV25-1, the J gene TRBJ1-2; 7 positions match TRBD1. This CDR3 region has 17 residues. CDR1 is MGHDK, CDR2 SYGVNS, per germline. The J segment lost 0 bases and the V segment lost 2 bases, leaving 9 bases of the junction unmatched. The CDR3, as DNA: TGTGCCAGCAGTGAAACCCGCCGACAGGGCACTAACTATGGCTACACCTTC. Translated: CASSETRRQGTNYGYTF.

CDR3 residues: CASSLQGDNSPLHF. CDR3 coding DNA: TGCGCCAGCAGCTTGCAGGGCGATAATTCACCCCTCCACTTT. The chain combines TRBV5-1 with TRBJ1-6; tentative D call: TRBD1 (5 bases). Germline V gene lookup returns CDR1 SGHRS and CDR2 YFSETQ. V lost 1 base, J lost 5 bases, and 7 bases lay in between. This CDR3 comprises 14 residues.

V gene TRBV19 combines with J gene TRBJ1-2; D remains ambiguous. Germline V gene sequence: CDR1 LNHDA, CDR2 SQIVND (reference sequence). V dropped 5 bases and J dropped 4 bases, with 11 bases sitting between them. This CDR3 contains 13 residues. The CDR3 here is CASSYDGGYGYTF. The CDR3 DNA follows: TGTGCCAGTAGTTATGACGGAGGCTATGGCTACACCTTC.

The chain links TRBV15 to TRBJ2-7; 9 nucleotides line up with TRBD1. V lost 4 bases, J lost 5 bases, and 9 bases stayed unmatched. This CDR3 contains 15 residues. Per the germline V gene, CDR1 is LNHNV and CDR2 is YYDKDF (reference sequence). CDR3 amino acids: CATSKTRDRVDEQYF. Here the CDR3 DNA reads TGTGCCACCAGCAAAACCCGGGACAGGGTCGACGAGCAGTACTTC. The whole variable domain, filled in from reference TRBV15 and TRBJ2-7, reads DAMVIQNPRYQVTQFGKPVTLSCSQTLNHNVMYWYQQKSSQAPKLLFHYYDKDFNNEADTPDNFQSRRPNTSFCFLDIRSPGLGDTAMYLCATSKTRDRVDEQYFGPGTRLTVT.

This chain connects TRBV10-1 to TRBJ1-3; 7 positions agree with TRBD1. The CDR3 sequence is 16 residues long. Trimming removed 0 bases from V and 0 bases from J; junction bases left unmatched: 2. Germline V gene data show CDR1 as WNHNN and CDR2 as SYGVQD (reference sequence). The CDR3 protein is CASSESPGGSGNTIYF. CDR3 nucleotide sequence: TGCGCCAGCAGTGAGTCTCCAGGGGGCTCTGGAAACACCATATATTTT.

This sequence joins TRBV19 and TRBJ2-3; the match to TRBD2 covers 8 bases. Germline loops: CDR1 LNHDA, CDR2 SQIVND (reference sequence). J gave up 2 bases and V 7 bases, and 14 bases lay outside the gene matches. The CDR3 totals 17 residues. CDR3 loop: CASKASRGGPVTDTQYF. CDR3 sequence (DNA): TGTGCCAGTAAAGCCTCCCGCGGGGGGCCCGTCACAGATACGCAGTATTTT.

In nucleotides, the CDR3 is TGTGCCAGCACCCGGGCCCGGAGGCCTTTCTTT. The encoded protein is CASTRARRPFF. The chain couples TRBV12-3 or TRBV12-4 to TRBJ1-1; D gene uncertain. V dropped 7 bases and J dropped 12 bases, with 15 bases sitting between them. The CDR3 has 11 amino acids.

This chain links TRBV19 with TRBJ1-1; D gene unclear. V was pared by 3 bases and J by 1 base, with 12 bases between. The CDR3 is 15 amino acids. Germline V gene data show CDR1 as LNHDA and CDR2 as SQIVND (reference sequence). The CDR3 sequence is CASSIGGSKNTEAFF. In DNA form, the CDR3 reads TGTGCCAGTAGTATTGGAGGGAGTAAGAACACTGAAGCTTTCTTT.

The table lists this clone with a count of one. The genes are TRBV18 and TRBJ2-1; 14 bases match TRBD2. J lost 8 bases, V lost 3 bases, and 12 bases had no gene match. This CDR3 spans 18 amino acids. Germline V lookup: CDR1 KGHSH, CDR2 LQKENI. DNA of the CDR3: TGTGCCAGCTCACCTTCAGAGGGGACTAGCGGGAGTGCGGATGAGCAGTTCTTC. Its protein is CASSPSEGTSGSADEQFF.

The chain joins TRBV7-9 to TRBJ2-1; TRBD1 might be the D (5 bases). V gave up 4 bases and J gave up 3 bases, with 19 bases separating them. This CDR3 is built from 17 residues. Per the germline V gene, CDR1 is SEHNR and CDR2 is FQNEAQ (reference sequence). CDR3 nucleotides: TGTGCCAGCAGCTCCCTCCGGCGGCAGGGCCTCTACAATGAGCAGTTCTTC. As protein: CASSSLRRQGLYNEQFF.

In regard to this clone: One junction end does not reproduce the germline sequence, and a read error may be involved. This chain uses TRBV2 with TRBJ2-7, with D tentatively TRBD2 (6 bases). CDR3 length: 14 residues. Germline CDR1 is SNHLY and CDR2 is FYNNEI. The chain's CDR3 is CASSPSEVSNEQYF. The DNA of the CDR3 is TGTGCCAGCAGTCCTAGCGAAGTCTCCAACGAGCAGTACTTC.

This chain joins TRBV7-9 and TRBJ2-5; D remains ambiguous. This CDR3 spans 14 amino acids. The V gene's germline CDR1 is SEHNR and CDR2 FQNEAQ (reference sequence). Between the trimmed V and J ends, which lost 6 bases and 1 base, there was a span of 12 bases. CDR3 in DNA: TGTGCCAGCAGAAAAGACTGGTCCCAAGAGACCCAGTACTTC. Translation gives CASRKDWSQETQYF.

The chain joins TRBV12-3 or TRBV12-4 to TRBJ1-3, with unresolved D. This CDR3 region has 12 residues. V lost 9 bases and J lost 0, with 6 bases in between. The DNA for the CDR3 is TGTGCCAGTACGGGCTCTGGAAACACCATATATTTT. Its translation: CASTGSGNTIYF.

A single count supports this clone. The gene calls are TRBV7-9 and TRBJ2-1; 11 bases are a match to TRBD2. CDR1 SEHNR and CDR2 FQNEAQ come from the germline V gene (reference sequence). V was pared by 5 bases and J by 9 bases, with 12 bases of the junction left unmatched. CDR3 size: 16 residues. The CDR3 reads CASSRGLAGVLSEQFF. The CDR3 DNA follows: TGTGCCAGCAGCAGAGGACTAGCGGGTGTTCTGAGTGAGCAGTTCTTC. The whole variable domain, remainder taken from reference TRBV7-9 and TRBJ2-1, is DTGVSQNPRHKITKRGQNVTFRCDPISEHNRLYWYRQTLGQGPEFLTYFQNEAQLEKSRLLSDRFSAERPKGSFSTLEIQRTEQGDSAMYLCASSRGLAGVLSEQFFGPGTRLTVL.

This clone was picked up many times. The chain couples TRBV30 to TRBJ2-7; tentatively, D is TRBD1 (6 bases). The CDR3 is 13 residues long. In germline, CDR1 is GTSNPN, CDR2 SVGIG (reference sequence). V lost 2 bases and J 12 bases, leaving 20 bases between the germline ends. The CDR3 loop is CAWSPPGATRPYF. CDR3 coding DNA: TGTGCCTGGAGTCCACCAGGGGCCACTAGGCCGTACTTC.

The chain combines TRBV7-6 with TRBJ2-6; the D gene is possibly TRBD2 (7 bases). This CDR3 has 16 residues. V was shortened by 5 bases and J by 9 bases, with 20 bases between the two germline ends. The germline gives CDR1 SGHVS, CDR2 FNYEAQ. The CDR3 spells CASSADPGRGHNVLTF. CDR3 bases: TGTGCCAGCAGCGCGGATCCGGGGAGGGGACACAACGTCCTGACTTTC.

This chain connects TRBV9 to TRBJ2-2; 9 bases line up with TRBD2. Germline CDR1 reads SGDLS; CDR2 reads YYNGEE. The CDR3 covers 17 residues. The V gene end was trimmed by 1 base and the J gene end by 4 bases; junction bases not matched to a gene: 8. CDR3 sequence (DNA): TGTGCCAGCAGCGTAAAAGGTAGCGGGAGTCTCACCGGGGAGCTGTTTTTT. Amino acid sequence: CASSVKGSGSLTGELFF.

The chain links TRBV19 to TRBJ2-7; maybe TRBD1 (6 bases). This CDR3 has 16 residues. Germline V gene data show CDR1 as LNHDA and CDR2 as SQIVND (reference sequence). V was trimmed by 5 bases and J by 0 bases, leaving 17 bases between them. CDR3 DNA sequence: TGTGCCAGTAGTTTAGGTTTAACAGGGAACTCCTACGAGCAGTACTTC. Protein sequence: CASSLGLTGNSYEQYF. Full variable domain (remainder filled in from reference TRBV19 and TRBJ2-7): DGGITQSPKYLFRKEGQNVTLSCEQNLNHDAMYWYRQDPGQGLRLIYYSQIVNDFQKGDIAEGYSVSREKKESFPLTVTSAQKNPTAFYLCASSLGLTGNSYEQYFGPGTRLTVT.

This chain joins TRBV6-5 and TRBJ1-6; D remains unclear. Trimming cost V 9 bases and J 5 bases, with 11 bases left between them. Germline V gene sequence: CDR1 MNHEY, CDR2 SVGAGI. There are 13 residues in the CDR3. The CDR3 DNA sequence: TGTGCCAGTGGTCTCGGTAATAATTCACCCCTCCACTTT. This codes for CASGLGNNSPLHF.

The chain uses TRBV28 and TRBJ1-5; D unresolved. V was clipped by 8 bases and J by 6 bases, with 26 bases between them. This CDR3 has 17 residues. Per the germline V gene, CDR1 is MDHEN and CDR2 is SYDVKM. CDR3 sequence: CASGSWGGGSGPQPQHF. The DNA of the CDR3 is TGTGCCAGCGGAAGTTGGGGAGGTGGCTCTGGCCCTCAGCCCCAGCATTTT.